This T cell receptor beta chain was sequenced during a study of PD-1 blockade in classical Hodgkin lymphoma. CDR3 length: 16 residues. Germline loops: CDR1 MNHEY, CDR2 SMNVEV (reference sequence). With 3 bases clipped from V and 2 bases from J, the junction kept 7 bases outside the gene matches. Using immunoSEQ multiplex PCR, the repertoire was profiled, and TCRdb retains in-frame clones only, with some absent. The table shows 90,000 to 100,000 clones, with approximately 89% occurring only once. Every patient relapsed after autologous stem cell transplantation, and brentuximab vedotin exposure varied.

This clonotype originated in a human donor with classical Hodgkin lymphoma. The chain combines TRBV27 with TRBJ2-1; 7 nucleotides agree with TRBD2. This sample comprised peripheral blood mononuclear cells (PBMCs), obtained before the second cycle of nivolumab. CDR3: CASSLVGLVPYNEQFF. CDR3 nucleotide sequence: TGTGCCAGCAGTTTGGTAGGACTAGTCCCCTACAATGAGCAGTTCTTC.